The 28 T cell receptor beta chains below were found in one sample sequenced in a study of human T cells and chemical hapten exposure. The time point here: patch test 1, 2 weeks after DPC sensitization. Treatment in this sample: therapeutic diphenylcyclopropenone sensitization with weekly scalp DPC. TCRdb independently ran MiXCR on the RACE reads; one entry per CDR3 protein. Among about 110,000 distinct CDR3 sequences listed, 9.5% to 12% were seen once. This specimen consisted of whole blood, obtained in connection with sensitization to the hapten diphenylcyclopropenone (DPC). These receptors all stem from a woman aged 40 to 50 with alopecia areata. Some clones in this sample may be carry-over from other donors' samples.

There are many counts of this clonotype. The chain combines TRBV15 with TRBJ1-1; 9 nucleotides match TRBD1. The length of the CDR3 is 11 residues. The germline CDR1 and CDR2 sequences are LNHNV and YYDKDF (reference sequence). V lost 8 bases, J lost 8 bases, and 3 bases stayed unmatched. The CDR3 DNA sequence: TGTGCCACCGAGGGACAGGGAGAAGCTTTCTTT. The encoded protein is CATEGQGEAFF.

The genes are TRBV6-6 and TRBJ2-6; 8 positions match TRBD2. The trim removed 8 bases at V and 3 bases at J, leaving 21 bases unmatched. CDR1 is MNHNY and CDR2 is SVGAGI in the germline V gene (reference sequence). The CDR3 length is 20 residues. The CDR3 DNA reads TGTGCCAGCGGCCCAAGGGGGGTAGCGGGGCCCCAGCGTGGGGCCAACGTCCTGACTTTC. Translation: CASGPRGVAGPQRGANVLTF.

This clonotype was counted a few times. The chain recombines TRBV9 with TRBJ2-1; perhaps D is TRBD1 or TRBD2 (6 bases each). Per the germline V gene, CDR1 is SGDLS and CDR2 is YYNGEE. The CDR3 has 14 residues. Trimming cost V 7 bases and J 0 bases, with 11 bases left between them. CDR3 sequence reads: CASGGLRSYNEQFF. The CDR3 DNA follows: TGTGCCAGCGGGGGGCTTCGCTCCTACAATGAGCAGTTCTTC.

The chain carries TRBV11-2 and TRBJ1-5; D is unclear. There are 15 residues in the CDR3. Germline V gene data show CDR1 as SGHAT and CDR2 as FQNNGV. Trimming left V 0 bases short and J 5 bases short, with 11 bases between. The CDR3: CASSLDGDVDQPQHF. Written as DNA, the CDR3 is TGTGCCAGCAGCTTAGACGGGGATGTGGATCAGCCCCAGCATTTT.

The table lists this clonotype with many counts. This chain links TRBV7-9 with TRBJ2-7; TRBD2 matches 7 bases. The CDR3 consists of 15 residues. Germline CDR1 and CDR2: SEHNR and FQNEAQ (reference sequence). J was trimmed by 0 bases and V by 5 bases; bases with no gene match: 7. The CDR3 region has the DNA TGTGCCAGCAGCCCCCGACTAGCAAACTCCTACGAGCAGTACTTC. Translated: CASSPRLANSYEQYF. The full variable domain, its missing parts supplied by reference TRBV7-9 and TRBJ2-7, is DTGVSQNPRHKITKRGQNVTFRCDPISEHNRLYWYRQTLGQGPEFLTYFQNEAQLEKSRLLSDRFSAERPKGSFSTLEIQRTEQGDSAMYLCASSPRLANSYEQYFGPGTRLTVT.

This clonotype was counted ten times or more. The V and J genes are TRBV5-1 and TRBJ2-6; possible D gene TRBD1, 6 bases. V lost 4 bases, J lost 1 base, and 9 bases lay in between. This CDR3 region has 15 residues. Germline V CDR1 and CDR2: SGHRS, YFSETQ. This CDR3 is CASSLQGSGANVLTF. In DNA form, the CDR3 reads TGCGCCAGCAGCCTACAGGGATCTGGGGCCAACGTCCTGACTTTC. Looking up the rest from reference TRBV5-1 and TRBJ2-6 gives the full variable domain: KAGVTQTPRYLIKTRGQQVTLSCSPISGHRSVSWYQQTPGQGLQFLFEYFSETQRNKGNFPGRFSGRQFSNSRSEMNVSTLELGDSALYLCASSLQGSGANVLTFGAGSRLTVL.

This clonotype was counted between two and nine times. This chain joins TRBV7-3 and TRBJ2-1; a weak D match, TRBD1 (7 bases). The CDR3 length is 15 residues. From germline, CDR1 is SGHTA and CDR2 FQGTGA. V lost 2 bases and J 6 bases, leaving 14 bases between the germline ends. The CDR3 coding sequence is TGTGCCAGCAGCTTATCAGGGGGGACGTTCAATGAGCAGTTCTTC. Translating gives CASSLSGGTFNEQFF.

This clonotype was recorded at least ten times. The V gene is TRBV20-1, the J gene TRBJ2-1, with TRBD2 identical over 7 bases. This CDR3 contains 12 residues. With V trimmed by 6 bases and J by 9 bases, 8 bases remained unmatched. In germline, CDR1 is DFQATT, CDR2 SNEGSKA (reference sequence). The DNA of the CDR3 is TGCAGTGCCAGAAGACTAGCTGGTGAGCAGTTCTTC. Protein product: CSARRLAGEQFF.

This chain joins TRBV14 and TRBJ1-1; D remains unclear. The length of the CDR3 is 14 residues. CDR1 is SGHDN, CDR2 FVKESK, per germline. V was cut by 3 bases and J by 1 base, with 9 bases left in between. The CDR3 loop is CASSHVRQNTEAFF. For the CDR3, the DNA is TGTGCCAGCAGCCATGTCCGGCAGAACACTGAAGCTTTCTTT.

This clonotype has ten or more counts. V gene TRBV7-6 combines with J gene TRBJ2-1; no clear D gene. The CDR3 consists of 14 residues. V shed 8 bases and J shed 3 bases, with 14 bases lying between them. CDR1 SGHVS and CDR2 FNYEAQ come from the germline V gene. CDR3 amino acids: CASSSQSNYNEQFF. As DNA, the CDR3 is TGTGCCAGCTCCTCGCAGTCGAACTACAATGAGCAGTTCTTC.

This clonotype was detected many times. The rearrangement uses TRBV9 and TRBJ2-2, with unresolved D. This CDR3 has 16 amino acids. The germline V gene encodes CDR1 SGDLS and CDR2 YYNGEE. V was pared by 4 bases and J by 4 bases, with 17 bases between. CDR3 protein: CASSLGRDLSTGELFF. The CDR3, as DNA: TGTGCCAGCAGCCTCGGACGAGATTTGTCCACCGGGGAGCTGTTTTTT.

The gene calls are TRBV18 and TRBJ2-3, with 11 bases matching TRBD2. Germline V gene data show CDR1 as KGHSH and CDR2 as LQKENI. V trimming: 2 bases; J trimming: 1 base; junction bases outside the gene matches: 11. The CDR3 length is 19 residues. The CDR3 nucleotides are TGTGCCAGCTCACCAGGTCTACTAGCGGGAGACCCTGGCACAGATACGCAGTATTTT. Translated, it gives CASSPGLLAGDPGTDTQYF. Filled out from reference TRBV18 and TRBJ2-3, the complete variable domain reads NAGVMQNPRHLVRRRGQEARLRCSPMKGHSHVYWYRQLPEEGLKFMVYLQKENIIDESGMPKERFSAEFPKEGPSILRIQQVVRGDSAAYFCASSPGLLAGDPGTDTQYFGPGTRLTVL.

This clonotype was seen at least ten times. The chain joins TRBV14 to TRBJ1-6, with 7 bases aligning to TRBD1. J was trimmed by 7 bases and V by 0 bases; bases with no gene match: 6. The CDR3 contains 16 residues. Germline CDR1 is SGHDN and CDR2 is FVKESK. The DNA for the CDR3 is TGTGCCAGCAGCCAAGAGACAGGGCGAGGCAATTCACCCCTCCACTTT. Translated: CASSQETGRGNSPLHF.

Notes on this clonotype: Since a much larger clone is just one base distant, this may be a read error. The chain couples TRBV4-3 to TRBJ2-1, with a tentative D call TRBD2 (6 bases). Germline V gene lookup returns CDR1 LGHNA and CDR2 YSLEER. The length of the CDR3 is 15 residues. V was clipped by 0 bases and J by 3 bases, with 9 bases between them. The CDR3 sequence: CASSQDGTRYNEQFF. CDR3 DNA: TGCGCCAGCAGCCAAGATGGGACTCGCTACAATGAGCAGTTCTTC.

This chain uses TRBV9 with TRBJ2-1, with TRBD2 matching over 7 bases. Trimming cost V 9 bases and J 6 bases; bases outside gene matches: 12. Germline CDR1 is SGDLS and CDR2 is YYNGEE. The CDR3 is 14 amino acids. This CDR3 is CATRSGLTLNEQFF. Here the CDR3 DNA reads TGTGCCACCCGGTCGGGACTAACCCTCAATGAGCAGTTCTTC.

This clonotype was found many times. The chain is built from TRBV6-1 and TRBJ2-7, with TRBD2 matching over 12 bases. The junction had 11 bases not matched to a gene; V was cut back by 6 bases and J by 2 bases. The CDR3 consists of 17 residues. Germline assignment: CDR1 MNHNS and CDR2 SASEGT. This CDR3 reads CASSRTSGAINPYEQYF. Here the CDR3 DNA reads TGTGCCAGCAGCCGGACTAGCGGGGCCATTAATCCCTACGAGCAGTACTTC.

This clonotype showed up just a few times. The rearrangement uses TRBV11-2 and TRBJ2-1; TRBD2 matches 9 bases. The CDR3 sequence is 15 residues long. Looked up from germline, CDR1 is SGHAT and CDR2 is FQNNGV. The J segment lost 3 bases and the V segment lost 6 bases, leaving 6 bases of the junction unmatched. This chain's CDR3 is CASSMSGGNYNEQFF. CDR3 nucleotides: TGTGCCAGCAGTATGAGCGGGGGGAACTACAATGAGCAGTTCTTC.

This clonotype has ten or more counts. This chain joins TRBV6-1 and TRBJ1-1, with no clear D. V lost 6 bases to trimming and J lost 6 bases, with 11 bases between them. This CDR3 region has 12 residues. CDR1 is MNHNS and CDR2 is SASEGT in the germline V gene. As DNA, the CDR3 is TGTGCCAGCAGGCCCCTGGAGCCTGAAGCTTTCTTT. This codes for CASRPLEPEAFF.

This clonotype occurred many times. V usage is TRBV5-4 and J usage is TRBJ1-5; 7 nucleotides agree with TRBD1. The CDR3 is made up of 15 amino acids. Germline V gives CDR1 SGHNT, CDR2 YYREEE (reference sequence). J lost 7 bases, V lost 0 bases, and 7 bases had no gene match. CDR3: CASSLGGQGEQPQHF. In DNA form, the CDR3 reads TGTGCCAGCAGCTTGGGTGGGCAGGGGGAGCAGCCCCAGCATTTT.

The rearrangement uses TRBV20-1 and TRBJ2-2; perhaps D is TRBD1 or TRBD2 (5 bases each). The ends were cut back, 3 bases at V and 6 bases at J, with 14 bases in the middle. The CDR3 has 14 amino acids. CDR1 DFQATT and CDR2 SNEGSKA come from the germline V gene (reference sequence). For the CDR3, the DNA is TGCAGTGCTAGGGATAGTCGGGGCGCCGGGGAGCTGTTTTTT. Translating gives CSARDSRGAGELFF.

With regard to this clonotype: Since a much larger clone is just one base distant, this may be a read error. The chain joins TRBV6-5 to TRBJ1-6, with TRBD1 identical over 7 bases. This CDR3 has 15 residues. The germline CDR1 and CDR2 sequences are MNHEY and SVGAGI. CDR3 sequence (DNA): TGTGCCAGCAGGACGGACAGGACCATTAATTCACCCTTCCACTTT. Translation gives CASRTDRTINSPFHF.

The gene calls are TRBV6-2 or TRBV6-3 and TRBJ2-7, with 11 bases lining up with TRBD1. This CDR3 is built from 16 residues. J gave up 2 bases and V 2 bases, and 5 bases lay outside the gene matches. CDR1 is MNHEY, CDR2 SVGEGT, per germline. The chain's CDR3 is CASSYRPDRGPYEQYF. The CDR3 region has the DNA TGTGCCAGCAGTTACCGTCCGGACAGGGGGCCCTACGAGCAGTACTTC.

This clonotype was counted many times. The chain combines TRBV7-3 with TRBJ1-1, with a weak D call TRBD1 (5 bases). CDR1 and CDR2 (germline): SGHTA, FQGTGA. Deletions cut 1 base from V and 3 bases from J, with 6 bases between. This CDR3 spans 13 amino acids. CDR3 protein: CASSLMGDTEAFF. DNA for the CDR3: TGTGCCAGCAGCTTAATGGGGGACACTGAAGCTTTCTTT.

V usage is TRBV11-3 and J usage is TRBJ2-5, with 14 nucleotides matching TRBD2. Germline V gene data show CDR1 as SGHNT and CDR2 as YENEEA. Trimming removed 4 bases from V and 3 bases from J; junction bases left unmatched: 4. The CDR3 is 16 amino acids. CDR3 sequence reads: CASSSGLAGGEETQYF. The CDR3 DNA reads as TGTGCCAGCAGCTCTGGACTAGCGGGAGGAGAAGAGACCCAGTACTTC.

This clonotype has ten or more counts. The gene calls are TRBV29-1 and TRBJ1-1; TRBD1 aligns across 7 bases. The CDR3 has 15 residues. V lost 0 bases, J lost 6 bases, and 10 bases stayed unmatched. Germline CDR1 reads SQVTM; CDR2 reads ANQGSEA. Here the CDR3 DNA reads TGCAGCGTTGAAGATCTTACCCCGACAGGGCCTGAAGCTTTCTTT. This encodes CSVEDLTPTGPEAFF.

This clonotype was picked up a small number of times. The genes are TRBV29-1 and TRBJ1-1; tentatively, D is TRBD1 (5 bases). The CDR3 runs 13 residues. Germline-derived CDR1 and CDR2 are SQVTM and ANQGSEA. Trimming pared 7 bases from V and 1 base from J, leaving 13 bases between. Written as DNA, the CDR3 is TGCAGCGCTTGGGACGGCAGGAACACTGAAGCTTTCTTT. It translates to CSAWDGRNTEAFF.

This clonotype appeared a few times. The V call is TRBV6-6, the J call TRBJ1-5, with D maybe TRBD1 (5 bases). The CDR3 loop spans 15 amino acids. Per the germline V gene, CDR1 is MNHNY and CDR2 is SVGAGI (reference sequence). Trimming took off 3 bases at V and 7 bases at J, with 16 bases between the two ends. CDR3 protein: CASSYPSGDRQPQHF. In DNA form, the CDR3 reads TGTGCCAGCAGTTATCCCTCGGGGGATCGGCAGCCCCAGCATTTT.

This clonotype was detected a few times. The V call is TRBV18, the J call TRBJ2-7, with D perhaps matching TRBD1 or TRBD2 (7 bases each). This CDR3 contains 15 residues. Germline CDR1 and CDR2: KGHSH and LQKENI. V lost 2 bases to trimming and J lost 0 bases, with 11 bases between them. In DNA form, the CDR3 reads TGTGCCAGCTCACCAGGGAGGGGGCCCTCCTACGAGCAGTACTTC. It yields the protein CASSPGRGPSYEQYF.